The clone carrying this TCR beta chain showed up just once. The data belong to a study of technical replicates of blood from a handful of donors. Clones were read by immunoSEQ multiplex PCR, and TCRdb kept only the in-frame ones, dropping some. The profile covers about 83,000 clones, with 90% to 95% appearing a single time and about 0.26% taken by the ten largest. Germline V gives CDR1 LNHDA, CDR2 SQIVND (reference sequence). The CDR3 sequence is 16 residues long. Trimming cost V 5 bases and J 2 bases, with 13 bases left between them. The sequenced sample was T cells isolated from PBMCs. The V and J genes are TRBV19 and TRBJ2-6; the D gene is possibly TRBD1 (6 bases). The receptor was derived from a human donor in good health. The CDR3 sequence: CASSPTQGTGANVLTF. In nucleotides, the CDR3 is TGTGCCAGTAGTCCCACCCAGGGGACTGGGGCCAACGTCCTGACTTTC.